This T cell receptor beta chain is from a study of CD8 T cells in Susac syndrome. Overall study context: Sequenced Susac syndrome patients included five or six with active disease and fewer than ten who were in remission. Blood was drawn from patients with Susac syndrome. At that point, they were therapy-naive, on corticosteroids, or on intravenous immunoglobulin alone.

The CDR3 loop spans 12 amino acids. V lost 2 bases and J lost 15, with 14 bases in between. Patients with Susac syndrome met diagnostic criteria that were recently defined for definite or probable disease. With random hexamers, reverse transcription was performed on about 0.5 to 1 ug of RNA. TCRdb called the immunoSEQ multiplex PCR reads again in MiXCR, with one record for every CDR3 protein. The profile shows some 250,000 distinct CDR3 sequences, 90% to 97% of them singletons. The specimen was CD4+ T cells from PBMCs. The rearrangement uses TRBV12-3 or TRBV12-4 and TRBJ2-1; a weak D match, TRBD1 (5 bases). This receptor was obtained from a human donor with Susac syndrome. In DNA, the CDR3 is TGTGCCAGCAGTTTAAGGGGCGCAGCTCCGTTCTTC. This gives the protein CASSLRGAAPFF.